This T cell receptor (beta chain) came from a study of OX40 agonist ivuxolimab in advanced cancers. Turning to the study itself: Clinicians treated patients with ivuxolimab, an agonistic anti-OX40 (CD134) antibody. Three patients got partial responses; one had hepatocellular carcinoma and two had cutaneous melanoma. Study-level points and caveats: Nonresponders, in some cases, also had low normalized T-cell clonal expansion. The 0.1-3.0 mg/kg partial responders had among the lowest clonal expansion.

Comment on this clone: Its antigen is unidentified.

Trimming left V 1 base short and J 3 bases short, with 6 bases between. There are 13 residues in the CDR3. Germline values: CDR1 MGHDK, CDR2 SYGVNS. Measured with immunoSEQ multiplex PCR; TCRdb has only the in-frame clones, and not every one. The sample carries about 100,000 clones, around 87% recorded once. The rearrangement uses TRBV25-1 and TRBJ2-5; D ambiguous. The sequences come from CD4+ or CD8+ T cells sorted from blood, collected in a trial of the OX40 agonist ivuxolimab. The receptor was derived from an adult with an advanced solid tumor such as melanoma, head and neck, liver or kidney cancer. The CDR3 region is CASSESAKETQYF. The CDR3 bases are TGTGCCAGCAGTGAATCCGCCAAAGAGACCCAGTACTTC.